A selection of T cell receptor beta chains follows, all from one sample in a study of T cell changes during pregnancy in multiple sclerosis. This table comes from immunoSEQ multiplex PCR, and its TCRdb copy is limited to in-frame clones, with some not included. The top ten clones hold roughly 2.5% of a sample with around 62,000 clones, 80% to 90% of them seen once. The source material was peripheral blood, sampled in the first trimester of pregnancy. The receptors were gathered from a female donor with multiple sclerosis, enrolled in a pregnancy study. Both conserved end residues are part of each CDR3. Each record gives: CDR3 DNA, CDR3 protein, D gene, J gene, clone size, CDR3 length, V gene. D genes are given only for firm matches. Only part of the rows carry a size: once, few, many, or a class if the clone is expanded.

DNA: TGTGCCAGCAGCTTAGGATTTAGGGGAAGAGGAAACACCATATATTTT; CDR3: CASSLGFRGRGNTIYF; D: .; J: TRBJ1-3; size: .; length: 16; V: TRBV7-9
DNA: TGTGCCATCAGTGAGAGAGAGTTTGAAGCTTTCTTT; CDR3: CAISEREFEAFF; D: .; J: TRBJ1-1; size: once; length: 12; V: TRBV10-3
DNA: TGCGCCAGCAGCCAACCCAACAACCCGGGGAAAGGTGTTCAGCCCCAGCATTTT; CDR3: CASSQPNNPGKGVQPQHF; D: .; J: TRBJ1-5; size: .; length: 18; V: TRBV4-1
DNA: TGTGCCAGCAGCCCGGGGGGGCAGACCTATGGCTACACCTTC; CDR3: CASSPGGQTYGYTF; D: .; J: TRBJ1-2; size: .; length: 14; V: TRBV7-2
DNA: TGTGCCAGCAGCCCGATTTATGACAGGGGATATGCAGATACGCAGTATTTT; CDR3: CASSPIYDRGYADTQYF; D: TRBD1; J: TRBJ2-3; size: .; length: 17; V: TRBV9
DNA: TGCGCCAGCAGTGAGGACAGGAGATATGGCTACACCTTC; CDR3: CASSEDRRYGYTF; D: .; J: TRBJ1-2; size: .; length: 13; V: TRBV10-1
DNA: TGTGCCAGCAGCTTCTCAGCGGGGGACCGCACAGATACGCAGTATTTT; CDR3: CASSFSAGDRTDTQYF; D: TRBD2; J: TRBJ2-3; size: .; length: 16; V: TRBV7-2
DNA: TGTGCCAGCAGTTACTCGAGCGGTAATCAGCCCCAGCATTTT; CDR3: CASSYSSGNQPQHF; D: .; J: TRBJ1-5; size: .; length: 14; V: TRBV6-5
DNA: TGTGCCAGCAGCTTAGAGGGGGCCTACAATCAGCCCCAGCATTTT; CDR3: CASSLEGAYNQPQHF; D: .; J: TRBJ1-5; size: .; length: 15; V: TRBV11-2
DNA: TGCGCTAGCAGCTATGGGGCGTCGGCGCAGAACACCGGGGAGCTGTTTTTT; CDR3: CASSYGASAQNTGELFF; D: .; J: TRBJ2-2; size: .; length: 17; V: TRBV5-1
DNA: TGTGCCAGCAGCTTGGGACAGGGTGGCGAGCAGTACTTC; CDR3: CASSLGQGGEQYF; D: TRBD1; J: TRBJ2-7; size: .; length: 13; V: TRBV7-7
DNA: TGTGCCAGCAGGGTAGACATTTCGCCCCAGCATTTT; CDR3: CASRVDISPQHF; D: .; J: TRBJ1-5; size: .; length: 12; V: TRBV6-1
DNA: TGTGCCAGCTCCGGAGCGGGACAGGCAAGCGAGCAGTACTTC; CDR3: CASSGAGQASEQYF; D: .; J: TRBJ2-7; size: once; length: 14; V: TRBV18
DNA: TGTGCCAGCAGCACCCAGGGGTTAGGAAACACCATATATTTT; CDR3: CASSTQGLGNTIYF; D: .; J: TRBJ1-3; size: .; length: 14; V: TRBV9
DNA: TGCGCCAGCGGGATAAGGGGGTCAGGGGGTGGCAATGAGCAGTTCTTC; CDR3: CASGIRGSGGGNEQFF; D: TRBD1; J: TRBJ2-1; size: .; length: 16; V: TRBV23-1
DNA: TGTGCCAGCTCACCACCGGAACGAGGGAGCAATCAGCCCCAGCATTTT; CDR3: CASSPPERGSNQPQHF; D: .; J: TRBJ1-5; size: .; length: 16; V: TRBV18
DNA: TGCGCCAGCAGCTTGTTGGGTGACCTAGCCGACGAGCAGTACTTC; CDR3: CASSLLGDLADEQYF; D: .; J: TRBJ2-7; size: .; length: 15; V: TRBV5-1
DNA: TGTGCCAGCAGCTTATGGAGTAGCGGGGCCACAGATACGCAGTATTTT; CDR3: CASSLWSSGATDTQYF; D: TRBD2; J: TRBJ2-3; size: once; length: 16; V: TRBV7-2
DNA: TGTGCCAGTAGTCTGGGCCGAGCTCCTGGAAACACCATATATTTT; CDR3: CASSLGRAPGNTIYF; D: .; J: TRBJ1-3; size: .; length: 15; V: TRBV19
DNA: TGTGCCAGCAGTTTACTGGGCGGGGGGCTCCGACAGTCCTCCTACGAGCAGTACTTC; CDR3: CASSLLGGGLRQSSYEQYF; D: TRBD2; J: TRBJ2-7; size: .; length: 19; V: TRBV27
DNA: TGTGCCAGCAGTGAAGGGGCAGACCTGAACACTGAAGCTTTCTTT; CDR3: CASSEGADLNTEAFF; D: .; J: TRBJ1-1; size: .; length: 15; V: TRBV6-1
DNA: TGTGCCACCAGCAGGTTACAGGGTAGCGCTGAAGCTTTCTTT; CDR3: CATSRLQGSAEAFF; D: .; J: TRBJ1-1; size: .; length: 14; V: TRBV15
DNA: TGTGCCAGCTCCCCAGACAGGGGAAGCGGCTACACCTTC; CDR3: CASSPDRGSGYTF; D: TRBD1; J: TRBJ1-2; size: .; length: 13; V: TRBV18
DNA: TGCGCCAGCAGCCAGGGAGACGGTGGATATGAAAAACTGTTTTTT; CDR3: CASSQGDGGYEKLFF; D: .; J: TRBJ1-4; size: .; length: 15; V: TRBV4-3
DNA: TGTGCCAGCATGGGTGGCAGGGGACCGGTTTTCGCTGAAGCTTTCTTT; CDR3: CASMGGRGPVFAEAFF; D: .; J: TRBJ1-1; size: .; length: 16; V: TRBV7-9
DNA: TGCGCCAGCAGCAGGGGGGGACAGGGTAACACTGAAGCTTTCTTT; CDR3: CASSRGGQGNTEAFF; D: TRBD1; J: TRBJ1-1; size: .; length: 15; V: TRBV5-1
DNA: TGTGCCAGCAGCTTAGAAGGCCTTGGACAGGGAAAGAGGAATGAGCAGTTCTTC; CDR3: CASSLEGLGQGKRNEQFF; D: TRBD1; J: TRBJ2-1; size: .; length: 18; V: TRBV7-9
DNA: TGCGCCAGCAGCGCCGGACTAGCGGGGGGGCTCGGCACAGATACGCAGTATTTT; CDR3: CASSAGLAGGLGTDTQYF; D: TRBD2; J: TRBJ2-3; size: .; length: 18; V: TRBV4-3
DNA: TGTGCCAGCAGCAACAGCCTGTTAACCGGGGAGCTGTTTTTT; CDR3: CASSNSLLTGELFF; D: .; J: TRBJ2-2; size: .; length: 14; V: TRBV6-4
DNA: TGTGCCAGTAGTATCCAGGGGCCGTTCTCCTATGGCTACACCTTC; CDR3: CASSIQGPFSYGYTF; D: .; J: TRBJ1-2; size: .; length: 15; V: TRBV19
DNA: TGTGCCAGCAGTGAAAGATTCGGGGTTGTGGGCTCCTACAATGAGCAGTTCTTC; CDR3: CASSERFGVVGSYNEQFF; D: .; J: TRBJ2-1; size: .; length: 18; V: TRBV6-1
DNA: TGTGCCAGCAGCGCGGGACTAGCGGGGTACCAAGAGACCCAGTACTTC; CDR3: CASSAGLAGYQETQYF; D: TRBD2; J: TRBJ2-5; size: .; length: 16; V: TRBV9
DNA: TGCGCCAGCAGCTTGGTCCTAGCGGGGGACACAGATACGCAGTATTTT; CDR3: CASSLVLAGDTDTQYF; D: TRBD2; J: TRBJ2-3; size: .; length: 16; V: TRBV5-1
DNA: TGTGCCAGCAGCCGGGAGTATGACACTGAAGCTTTCTTT; CDR3: CASSREYDTEAFF; D: .; J: TRBJ1-1; size: .; length: 13; V: TRBV4-2
DNA: TGTGCCAGCAGTTTCCGGGTAGGTCAGCCCCAGCATTTT; CDR3: CASSFRVGQPQHF; D: .; J: TRBJ1-5; size: few; length: 13; V: TRBV27
DNA: TGTGCCAGCAGTGAACTAACGGGGGGACTCTCTGGGGCCAACGTCCTGACTTTC; CDR3: CASSELTGGLSGANVLTF; D: TRBD2; J: TRBJ2-6; size: once; length: 18; V: TRBV2
DNA: TGTGCCAGCTCCCCCGACAGGGACTCCTACGAGCAGTACTTC; CDR3: CASSPDRDSYEQYF; D: TRBD1; J: TRBJ2-7; size: .; length: 14; V: TRBV18
DNA: TGTGCCAGCAGCTTAAAGATGACAGGGAGTCAGCCCCAGCATTTT; CDR3: CASSLKMTGSQPQHF; D: TRBD1; J: TRBJ1-5; size: once; length: 15; V: TRBV7-8
DNA: TGTGCCATCAGTGAGGTGGGACAGGCTAATAAACCCCTCCACTTT; CDR3: CAISEVGQANKPLHF; D: TRBD1; J: TRBJ1-6; size: .; length: 15; V: TRBV10-3
DNA: TGCGCCAGCAGCCCGGGCAGGGGGAACCTCTATGGCTACACCTTC; CDR3: CASSPGRGNLYGYTF; D: TRBD1; J: TRBJ1-2; size: once; length: 15; V: TRBV5-1
DNA: TGTGCCTGGAGTATGGACAGGTTGGGGGAGACCCAGTACTTC; CDR3: CAWSMDRLGETQYF; D: TRBD1; J: TRBJ2-5; size: .; length: 14; V: TRBV30